These 25 T cell receptor beta chains originate from one sample sequenced in a study of radiation and T cells in renal cell carcinoma. Data came from immunoSEQ multiplex PCR; TCRdb stores just in-frame clones and leaves some out. The data contain about 130,000 clones, 70% to 90% of them seen just once; the ten biggest clones take up approximately 2%. Time point here: blood 2 weeks post-SBRT. Indicated treatment: 15 Gy SBRT to primary tumor, nephrectomy 4 weeks later. The starting material was blood, obtained from a patient whose treatment included radiotherapy and nephrectomy. The source of these receptors is a woman in her sixties or seventies with renal cell carcinoma.

The chain has TRBV9 and TRBJ2-5, with 9 bases lining up with TRBD2. The CDR3 spans 16 residues. Germline V lookup: CDR1 SGDLS, CDR2 YYNGEE. V gave up 0 bases and J gave up 2 bases; unmatched junction bases: 5. The CDR3 here is CASSVGNSGGQETQYF. The CDR3 DNA sequence: TGTGCCAGCAGCGTAGGAAATAGCGGGGGACAAGAGACCCAGTACTTC.

CDR3 bases: TGTGCCAGTAGTTTCGACTGGCAGGGGGGCTACGAGCAGTACTTC. It translates to CASSFDWQGGYEQYF. This rearrangement joins TRBV19 to TRBJ2-7, with D possibly TRBD1 on 7 matching bases. Trimming removed 5 bases from V and 3 bases from J, with 17 bases in between. The CDR3 is made up of 15 amino acids. CDR1 is LNHDA and CDR2 is SQIVND in the germline V gene (reference sequence).

This rearrangement joins TRBV28 to TRBJ1-3; a possible D gene is TRBD1 (6 bases). Trimming took off 7 bases at V and 2 bases at J, with 12 bases between the two ends. Germline V gene lookup returns CDR1 MDHEN and CDR2 SYDVKM. The CDR3 totals 14 residues. CDR3: CASTSDSTGNTIYF. CDR3 DNA sequence: TGTGCCAGCACCTCGGACAGCACTGGAAACACCATATATTTT.

The chain uses TRBV5-1 and TRBJ1-1; TRBD1 aligns across 8 bases. The length of the CDR3 is 14 residues. V dropped 5 bases and J dropped 1; count of bases not matched to a gene: 4. The germline gives CDR1 SGHRS, CDR2 YFSETQ. CDR3 region: CASRIGTGNTEAFF. CDR3 DNA sequence: TGCGCCAGCAGAATTGGGACAGGGAACACTGAAGCTTTCTTT.

The chain carries TRBV6-6 and TRBJ1-1; D is perhaps TRBD1 (5 bases). This CDR3 has 13 amino acids. Germline V gene sequence: CDR1 MNHNY, CDR2 SVGAGI (reference sequence). The V and J ends lost 6 bases and 4 bases respectively, with 12 bases between them. CDR3 coding DNA: TGTGCCAGCAGGGATCACGGGGGCACTGAAGCTTTCTTT. Amino acids: CASRDHGGTEAFF.

V is TRBV2 and J is TRBJ2-7; D tentatively fits TRBD1 or TRBD2 (5 bases each). Trimming took off 6 bases at V and 4 bases at J, with 13 bases between the two ends. The CDR3 spans 13 residues. Germline values: CDR1 SNHLY, CDR2 FYNNEI. This CDR3 is CASRAGSSYEQYF. The CDR3 DNA reads as TGTGCCAGCAGGGCAGGGAGCTCGTACGAGCAGTACTTC.

CDR3 sequence: CASSQQVTTEAFF. Written as DNA, the CDR3 is TGTGCCAGCAGTCAACAGGTAACTACTGAAGCTTTCTTT. The J gene is TRBJ1-1, the V gene TRBV2; TRBD1 might be the D (5 bases). The CDR3 spans 13 residues. V was cut by 5 bases and J by 5 bases, with 12 bases left in between. Germline CDR1 and CDR2: SNHLY and FYNNEI.

Note on this clone: One junction end disagrees with the germline gene, perhaps due to a read error. This rearrangement joins TRBV4-1 to TRBJ2-1; D is ambiguous. Germline V gene data show CDR1 as MGHRA and CDR2 as YSYEKL. The CDR3 loop spans 17 amino acids. CDR3 sequence (DNA): TGCGCCAGCAGCAAAGACGGTCGGCGAGGCCGGGACAATGAGCAGTTCTTC. Protein sequence: CASSKDGRRGRDNEQFF.

The chain is built from TRBV28 and TRBJ2-7; 8 bases align to TRBD1. This CDR3 spans 13 amino acids. Germline trimming cut 3 bases from V and 7 bases from J; bases unmatched to any gene: 5. The germline V gene has CDR1 MDHEN and CDR2 SYDVKM. CDR3 DNA sequence: TGTGCCAGCAGTTTCAGGGGGCATAATGAGCAGTACTTC. Amino acids: CASSFRGHNEQYF.

The chain uses TRBV30 and TRBJ1-1, with D unresolved. V was trimmed by 3 bases and J by 1 base, leaving 9 bases between them. Germline CDR1 and CDR2: GTSNPN and SVGIG (reference sequence). The CDR3 has 13 amino acids. CDR3 nucleotide sequence: TGTGCCTGGAGCTCTGGGCCGAACACTGAAGCTTTCTTT. The encoded protein is CAWSSGPNTEAFF.

The genes are TRBV15 and TRBJ1-2, with no clear D. The CDR3 sequence is 15 residues long. The V gene lost 1 base and the J gene lost 5 bases, with 14 bases spanning the gap. The germline V gene encodes CDR1 LNHNV and CDR2 YYDKDF (reference sequence). CDR3: CATSRVRREGYGYTF. CDR3 sequence (DNA): TGTGCCACCAGCAGAGTGCGAAGAGAGGGATATGGCTACACCTTC.

CDR3: CASSPGQGNTGELFF. The CDR3 bases are TGTGCCAGCAGCCCAGGACAGGGGAACACCGGGGAGCTGTTTTTT. V usage is TRBV7-9 and J usage is TRBJ2-2; 8 nucleotides match TRBD1. The germline CDR1 and CDR2 sequences are SEHNR and FQNEAQ (reference sequence). This CDR3 region has 15 residues. Germline trimming cut 5 bases from V and 1 base from J; bases unmatched to any gene: 3. Full variable domain (rest looked up from reference TRBV7-9 and TRBJ2-2): DTGVSQNPRHKITKRGQNVTFRCDPISEHNRLYWYRQTLGQGPEFLTYFQNEAQLEKSRLLSDRFSAERPKGSFSTLEIQRTEQGDSAMYLCASSPGQGNTGELFFGEGSRLTVL.

This clone occurred once. The chain recombines TRBV11-2 with TRBJ2-4, with D perhaps matching TRBD1 or TRBD2 (5 bases each). V was cut by 6 bases and J by 8 bases, with 11 bases left in between. Germline V gene lookup returns CDR1 SGHAT and CDR2 FQNNGV. The CDR3 has 12 amino acids. The CDR3 loop reads CASSSGTYIQYF. CDR3 nucleotides: TGTGCCAGCAGTTCCGGGACGTACATTCAGTACTTC. Full variable domain (rest looked up from reference TRBV11-2 and TRBJ2-4): EAGVAQSPRYKIIEKRQSVAFWCNPISGHATLYWYQQILGQGPKLLIQFQNNGVVDDSQLPKDRFSAERLKGVDSTLKIQPAKLEDSAVYLCASSSGTYIQYFGAGTRLSVL.

This chain uses TRBV5-1 with TRBJ2-5, with D perhaps being TRBD1 or TRBD2 (5 bases each). This CDR3 spans 17 amino acids. V was pared by 0 bases and J by 5 bases, with 20 bases between. Germline V lookup: CDR1 SGHRS, CDR2 YFSETQ. The CDR3 DNA sequence: TGCGCCAGCAGCTTGGAGAGGCTAGCAGGGTTCCGGGAGACCCAGTACTTC. It is translated as CASSLERLAGFRETQYF.

The CDR3 loop reads CAWSVHEGEAFF. The DNA of the CDR3 is TGTGCCTGGAGTGTTCACGAGGGTGAAGCTTTCTTT. The rearrangement joins TRBV30 to TRBJ1-1; D is unclear. Germline CDR1 and CDR2: GTSNPN and SVGIG (reference sequence). The CDR3 length is 12 residues. V shed 0 bases and J shed 7 bases, with 9 bases lying between them.

The CDR3 is CASTLEGDQNIQYF. The CDR3 coding sequence is TGTGCCAGCACCCTCGAGGGGGATCAAAACATTCAGTACTTC. This sequence joins TRBV28 and TRBJ2-4, with D possibly matching TRBD1 (6 bases). This CDR3 has 14 residues. The germline V and J ends were trimmed by 7 bases and 5 bases, with 15 bases remaining between them. Germline V gene lookup returns CDR1 MDHEN and CDR2 SYDVKM.

The V gene is TRBV5-1, the J gene TRBJ2-3; D could derive from TRBD1 or TRBD2 (5 bases each). V was clipped by 2 bases and J by 5 bases, with 15 bases between them. The CDR3 totals 15 residues. CDR1 is SGHRS and CDR2 is YFSETQ in the germline V gene. The CDR3 DNA sequence: TGCGCCAGCAGCTTTAGGGACCCCGGGGAAGATACGCAGTATTTT. The encoded protein is CASSFRDPGEDTQYF.

This clone was observed a single time. CDR3 coding DNA: TGTGCCTCTATCCAGCTCGGGGGGCTTGGCTACACCTTC. Amino acids: CASIQLGGLGYTF. The chain recombines TRBV30 with TRBJ1-2, with D perhaps matching TRBD1 (6 bases). V was pared by 7 bases and J by 7 bases, with 19 bases between. The CDR3 covers 13 residues. The germline V gene encodes CDR1 GTSNPN and CDR2 SVGIG (reference sequence).

The chain is built from TRBV7-9 and TRBJ1-5, with unresolved D. The germline gives CDR1 SEHNR, CDR2 FQNEAQ (reference sequence). Between the trimmed V and J ends, which lost 5 bases and 0 bases, there was a span of 11 bases. The CDR3 covers 15 residues. The CDR3: CASSREGISNQPQHF. The CDR3 nucleotides read TGTGCCAGCAGCCGGGAGGGTATTAGCAATCAGCCCCAGCATTTT.

The sample holds one count of this clone. The V gene is TRBV10-3, the J gene TRBJ2-5; D is undetermined. V lost 6 bases and J lost 1, with 9 bases in between. Germline V lookup: CDR1 ENHRY, CDR2 SYGVKD. This CDR3 region has 13 residues. CDR3 amino acids: CAIRNDTQETQYF. CDR3 DNA: TGTGCCATCAGAAACGACACCCAAGAGACCCAGTACTTC.

The V and J genes are TRBV6-6 and TRBJ1-5; 9 nucleotides match TRBD1. The CDR3 loop spans 15 amino acids. Germline CDR1 and CDR2: MNHNY and SVGAGI (reference sequence). The J segment lost 4 bases and the V segment lost 7 bases, leaving 8 bases of the junction unmatched. CDR3 in amino acids: CASKNGQGPNQPQHF. CDR3 bases: TGTGCCAGCAAAAACGGACAGGGGCCGAATCAGCCCCAGCATTTT.

This clone is a singleton in its sample. The chain employs TRBV11-2 and TRBJ1-5, with no clear D. The length of the CDR3 is 13 residues. The ends were cut back, 0 bases at V and 5 bases at J, with 5 bases in the middle. CDR1 is SGHAT, CDR2 FQNNGV, per germline. In DNA form, the CDR3 reads TGTGCCAGCAGCTTAGAGTTGGATCAGCCCCAGCATTTT. It translates to CASSLELDQPQHF.

This chain connects TRBV6-5 to TRBJ1-2; D gene ambiguous. V was pared by 5 bases and J by 2 bases, with 12 bases between. Germline CDR1 is MNHEY and CDR2 is SVGAGI. The CDR3 sequence is 14 residues long. The CDR3 sequence is CASSPSLGNYGYTF. CDR3 DNA: TGTGCCAGCAGTCCCTCCTTGGGGAACTATGGCTACACCTTC.

This sequence joins TRBV19 and TRBJ1-6, with unresolved D. The CDR3 spans 15 residues. Trimming stripped 2 bases from V and 0 bases from J, with 5 bases between. Germline CDR1 LNHDA, CDR2 SQIVND (reference sequence). The CDR3 loop reads CASSITSSYNSPLHF. CDR3 bases: TGTGCCAGTAGTATAACGAGCTCCTATAATTCACCCCTCCACTTT.

The chain has TRBV5-6 and TRBJ1-3; tentative D call: TRBD1 (6 bases). The CDR3 has 16 amino acids. V shed 4 bases and J shed 2 bases, with 16 bases lying between them. Germline values: CDR1 SGHDT, CDR2 YYEEEE. Here the CDR3 DNA reads TGTGCCAGCAGCCCGTCGGCGGGGGCAGCTGGAAACACCATATATTTT. Translating gives CASSPSAGAAGNTIYF.